This T cell receptor beta chain stems from a study of cytomegalovirus exposure and HLA in healthy donors. PCR used 60 Vbeta primers and 13 Jbeta primers. The method was immunoSEQ multiplex PCR; TCRdb's version includes in-frame clones alone and lacks a portion of them. The sample includes 150,000 to 200,000 clones. The length of the CDR3 is 14 residues. The V segment lost 5 bases and the J segment 7 bases; nucleotides outside the gene matches: 4. Germline assignment: CDR1 SEHNR and CDR2 FQNEAQ (reference sequence). The sequenced material came from PBMCs. The chain couples TRBV7-9 to TRBJ1-4; 10 bases map to TRBD1. The clonotype originates from a woman aged 18-29 years in good health and CMV-seropositive. Here the CDR3 DNA reads TGTGCCAGCAGCCCGGGACAGGGGACTGAAAAACTGTTTTTT. Protein product: CASSPGQGTEKLFF.